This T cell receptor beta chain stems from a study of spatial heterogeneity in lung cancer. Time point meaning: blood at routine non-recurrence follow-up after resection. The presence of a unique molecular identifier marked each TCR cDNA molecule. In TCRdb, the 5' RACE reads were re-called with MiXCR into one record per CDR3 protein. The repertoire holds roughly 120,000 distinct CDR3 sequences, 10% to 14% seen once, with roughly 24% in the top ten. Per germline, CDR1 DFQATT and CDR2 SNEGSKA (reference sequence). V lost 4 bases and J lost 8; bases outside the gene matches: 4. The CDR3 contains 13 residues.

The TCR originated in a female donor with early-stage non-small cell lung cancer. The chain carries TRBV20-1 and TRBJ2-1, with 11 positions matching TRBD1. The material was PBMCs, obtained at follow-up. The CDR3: CSAIGQGADEQFF. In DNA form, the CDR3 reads TGCAGTGCTATAGGACAGGGGGCTGATGAGCAGTTCTTC.